These T cell receptor beta chains were read from a single sample in a study of T-cell memory formation after mild COVID-19. A single record per CDR3 protein comes from TCRdb applying MiXCR to the 5' RACE reads. The data contain hundreds of thousands of distinct CDR3 sequences, 15% to 20% of them singletons. Sample: PBMCs or a T cell subset sorted from them (not recorded which). The source is a young man who had mild COVID-19 (a few samples of this study predate the infection). Cell type and time point are not known. The CDR3 runs from the conserved cysteine through the conserved F or W. A D gene is named only where the DNA matches it firmly. Expanded clones get a size class; other rows say once, few or many, or leave the size out.

clone size: many; V gene: TRBV18; J gene: TRBJ2-2; D gene: NA; CDR3 DNA: TGTGCCAGCTCACCATGGGCGGCCGCGAACACCGGGGAGCTGTTTTTT; CDR3 protein: CASSPWAAANTGELFF
clone size: few; V gene: TRBV7-8; J gene: TRBJ2-2; D gene: NA; CDR3 DNA: TGTGCCAGCAGCCCCAGCAGGGTTAACACCGGGGAGCTGTTTTTT; CDR3 protein: CASSPSRVNTGELFF
clone size: NA; V gene: TRBV6-2/TRBV6-3; J gene: TRBJ1-2; D gene: NA; CDR3 DNA: TGTGCCACCCGGCGCGGCTATGGCTACACCTTC; CDR3 protein: CATRRGYGYTF
clone size: few; V gene: TRBV5-1; J gene: TRBJ2-5; D gene: TRBD2; CDR3 DNA: TGCGCCAGCAGCTCGGGGACTAGCGGGGGGGCCCAAGAGACCCAGTACTTC; CDR3 protein: CASSSGTSGGAQETQYF
clone size: NA; V gene: TRBV7-9; J gene: TRBJ1-4; D gene: TRBD1; CDR3 DNA: TGTGCCAGCAGCTTAGGGGACAGCCGAAATGAAAAACTGTTTTTT; CDR3 protein: CASSLGDSRNEKLFF
clone size: NA; V gene: TRBV20-1; J gene: TRBJ2-1; D gene: NA; CDR3 DNA: TGCAGTGCCCTACTAGCCAATGAGCAGTTCTTC; CDR3 protein: CSALLANEQFF
clone size: NA; V gene: TRBV5-1; J gene: TRBJ2-6; D gene: NA; CDR3 DNA: TGCGCCAGCAAAAGGACGGTTAACTCTGGGGCCAACGTCCTGACTTTC; CDR3 protein: CASKRTVNSGANVLTF
clone size: few; V gene: TRBV19; J gene: TRBJ2-1; D gene: NA; CDR3 DNA: TGTGCCAGTAATCCCGGGTTAGACTCCTACAATGAGCAGTTCTTC; CDR3 protein: CASNPGLDSYNEQFF
clone size: NA; V gene: TRBV7-6; J gene: TRBJ1-3; D gene: NA; CDR3 DNA: TGTGCCAGCAGCTTATCCGGGACGCCGAGCTCTGGAAACACCATATATTTT; CDR3 protein: CASSLSGTPSSGNTIYF
clone size: NA; V gene: TRBV7-2; J gene: TRBJ1-5; D gene: NA; CDR3 DNA: TGTGCCAGCAGCTTAGTCCGGCGGGAGCCCCAGCATTTT; CDR3 protein: CASSLVRREPQHF
clone size: NA; V gene: TRBV5-1; J gene: TRBJ1-1; D gene: NA; CDR3 DNA: TGCGCCAGCAGCTTCCGGGTTCCCGGGCTGGCTTTCTTT; CDR3 protein: CASSFRVPGLAFF
clone size: NA; V gene: TRBV5-1; J gene: TRBJ2-3; D gene: TRBD1; CDR3 DNA: TGCGCCAGCAGCACGGACAGGGTTTCCATAGATACGCAGTATTTT; CDR3 protein: CASSTDRVSIDTQYF
clone size: NA; V gene: TRBV6-5; J gene: TRBJ2-3; D gene: TRBD2; CDR3 DNA: TGTGCCAGCAGTAGCGGGGGGTTCAGGGATACGCAGTATTTT; CDR3 protein: CASSSGGFRDTQYF
clone size: NA; V gene: TRBV21-1; J gene: TRBJ2-1; D gene: NA; CDR3 DNA: TGTGCCAGCAGCAAAGACCATCCGCAGTTCTTC; CDR3 protein: CASSKDHPQFF
clone size: few; V gene: TRBV7-7; J gene: TRBJ2-1; D gene: TRBD2; CDR3 DNA: TGTGCCAGCAGCACGGGACTAGTAGACGAGCAGTTCTTC; CDR3 protein: CASSTGLVDEQFF
clone size: NA; V gene: TRBV6-2/TRBV6-3; J gene: TRBJ2-7; D gene: NA; CDR3 DNA: TGTGCCAGCACCCTCCGGGACCACTACGAGCAGTACTTC; CDR3 protein: CASTLRDHYEQYF
clone size: many; V gene: TRBV7-3; J gene: TRBJ2-1; D gene: TRBD2; CDR3 DNA: TGTGCCAGCAGCCCATGGGTGCGGGGGGAGCAGTTCTTC; CDR3 protein: CASSPWVRGEQFF
clone size: few; V gene: TRBV5-1; J gene: TRBJ1-1; D gene: NA; CDR3 DNA: TGCGCCAGCAGCTTGAAGTCAGGGCCCACTGAAGCTTTCTTT; CDR3 protein: CASSLKSGPTEAFF
clone size: few; V gene: TRBV25-1; J gene: TRBJ2-3; D gene: TRBD2; CDR3 DNA: TGTGCCAGCAGTGCCTCCCGGGCTAGCGGAACCACAGATACGCAGTATTTT; CDR3 protein: CASSASRASGTTDTQYF
clone size: NA; V gene: TRBV12-3/TRBV12-4; J gene: TRBJ2-3; D gene: NA; CDR3 DNA: TGTGCCAGCAGTTTCAGTCGCTCGATGGAGTATTTT; CDR3 protein: CASSFSRSMEYF
clone size: few; V gene: TRBV25-1; J gene: TRBJ1-6; D gene: TRBD1; CDR3 DNA: TGTGCCAGCAGTGAGCAGGGGGCTAATTCACCCCTCCACTTT; CDR3 protein: CASSEQGANSPLHF
clone size: few; V gene: TRBV11-2; J gene: TRBJ2-4; D gene: NA; CDR3 DNA: TGTGCCAGCAGCTTAGATGCAGGGGATACAAACATTCAGTACTTC; CDR3 protein: CASSLDAGDTNIQYF
clone size: NA; V gene: TRBV18; J gene: TRBJ1-3; D gene: NA; CDR3 DNA: TGTGCCAGCTCACCGGGTACAGCGTTCTCTGGAAACACCATATATTTT; CDR3 protein: CASSPGTAFSGNTIYF
clone size: NA; V gene: TRBV29-1; J gene: TRBJ2-1; D gene: TRBD1; CDR3 DNA: TGCAGCGTTGTGTGGTTGAGGACAGGGGGCGGCCTCGCCTACAATGAGCAGTTCTTC; CDR3 protein: CSVVWLRTGGGLAYNEQFF
clone size: NA; V gene: TRBV5-1; J gene: TRBJ2-1; D gene: TRBD2; CDR3 DNA: TGCGCCAGCAGCTTGACTAGCGCAACGGGGTATGAGCAGTTCTTC; CDR3 protein: CASSLTSATGYEQFF
clone size: few; V gene: TRBV4-1; J gene: TRBJ1-1; D gene: NA; CDR3 DNA: TGCGCCAGCAGCCGCGAACCGGGGCGAGACACTGAAGCTTTCTTT; CDR3 protein: CASSREPGRDTEAFF
clone size: few; V gene: TRBV3-1; J gene: TRBJ2-5; D gene: NA; CDR3 DNA: TGTGCCAGCAGCCCCCGGGCCTCAAGGAGGGAAGAGACCCAGTACTTC; CDR3 protein: CASSPRASRREETQYF
clone size: few; V gene: TRBV12-3/TRBV12-4; J gene: TRBJ2-7; D gene: NA; CDR3 DNA: TGTGCCAGCAGTTTTTACTCGACAGGAACCTACGAGCAGTACTTC; CDR3 protein: CASSFYSTGTYEQYF
clone size: NA; V gene: TRBV6-1; J gene: TRBJ1-2; D gene: NA; CDR3 DNA: TGTGCCAGCACCCAAGATGCCTATGGCTACACCTTC; CDR3 protein: CASTQDAYGYTF
clone size: few; V gene: TRBV9; J gene: TRBJ2-3; D gene: TRBD2; CDR3 DNA: TGTGCCAGCAGCGATCCGGGACTAGCGGGGGGCCGCACAGATACGCAGTATTTT; CDR3 protein: CASSDPGLAGGRTDTQYF